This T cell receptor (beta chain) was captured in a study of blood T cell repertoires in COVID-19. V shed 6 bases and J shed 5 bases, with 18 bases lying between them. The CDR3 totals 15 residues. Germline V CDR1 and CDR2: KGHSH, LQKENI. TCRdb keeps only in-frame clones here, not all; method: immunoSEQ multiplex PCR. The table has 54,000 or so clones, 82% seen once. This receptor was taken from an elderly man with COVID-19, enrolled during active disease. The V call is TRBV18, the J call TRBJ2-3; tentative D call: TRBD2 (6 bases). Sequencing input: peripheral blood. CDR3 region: CASSRQNGGGDTQYF. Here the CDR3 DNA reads TGTGCCAGCTCCCGACAGAATGGGGGAGGAGATACGCAGTATTTT.